Presented here are 20 T cell receptor beta chains from one specimen sequenced in a study of shared clonotypes between healthy human individuals. Method: immunoSEQ multiplex PCR; TCRdb's copy keeps in-frame clones and lacks some. The sample lists roughly 2.2 million clones, 85% to 95% occurring once. Material for sequencing was naive CD4+ T cells from PBMCs. Indicated subset: CD45RA+ positively selected. Receptors originate from a man aged 18 to 30 in good health. Some clones in this sample may be carry-over from other donors' samples.

The chain is built from TRBV28 and TRBJ1-1; 9 bases match TRBD1. The CDR3 spans 18 residues. CDR1 MDHEN and CDR2 SYDVKM come from the germline V gene. V was clipped by 1 base and J by 5 bases; unmatched bases: 14. CDR3 nucleotides: TGTGCCAGCAGTTTATCGGGACAGGGTTATTTCAGGGGGACTGAAGCTTTCTTT. This codes for CASSLSGQGYFRGTEAFF.

The table lists this clone with a few counts. The chain combines TRBV7-9 with TRBJ1-1, with 8 positions matching TRBD1. Germline CDR1 and CDR2: SEHNR and FQNEAQ (reference sequence). CDR3 length: 14 residues. The trim removed 5 bases at V and 1 base at J, leaving 3 bases unmatched. Written as DNA, the CDR3 is TGTGCCAGCAGCACGGGACAGGAGAACACTGAAGCTTTCTTT. Translating gives CASSTGQENTEAFF.

This clone was seen just once. The chain couples TRBV7-9 to TRBJ2-5; D may be TRBD1 or TRBD2 (5 bases each). The end of the DNA aligns better with TRBJ2-7, so the J call may be wrong. CDR3 length: 14 amino acids. The germline CDR1 and CDR2 sequences are SEHNR and FQNEAQ (reference sequence). CDR3 amino acids: CASSLVQGPYEQYF. CDR3 DNA: TGTGCCAGCAGCTTAGTGCAGGGACCCTACGAGCAGTACTTC.

This clone appeared once. V is TRBV7-9 and J is TRBJ1-1; 7 nucleotides agree with TRBD1. Germline assignment: CDR1 SEHNR and CDR2 FQNEAQ (reference sequence). This CDR3 contains 14 residues. V lost 3 bases and J lost 5; bases outside the gene matches: 6. CDR3 in DNA: TGTGCCAGCAGCTTGACAGGGTCGGTTACTGAAGCTTTCTTT. Protein product: CASSLTGSVTEAFF.

This sequence joins TRBV7-2 and TRBJ1-1, with 7 bases matching TRBD1. Looked up from germline, CDR1 is SGHTA and CDR2 is FQGNSA. The CDR3 contains 15 residues. After removal of 3 bases from V and 3 bases from J, the junction contained 7 bases not matched to a gene. CDR3 nucleotide sequence: TGTGCCAGCAGCTTTACGGGACAGCCCTACACTGAAGCTTTCTTT. It encodes CASSFTGQPYTEAFF.

The gene calls are TRBV9 and TRBJ2-3; 10 nucleotides align to TRBD2. Germline values: CDR1 SGDLS, CDR2 YYNGEE. V was pared by 5 bases and J by 1 base, with 4 bases of the junction left unmatched. This CDR3 region has 15 residues. The CDR3 reads CASSYLAGGTDTQYF. CDR3 DNA sequence: TGTGCCAGCAGTTATCTAGCGGGAGGCACAGATACGCAGTATTTT.

As regards this clone: The same CDR3 is also encoded by other DNA sequences in this sample. The chain uses TRBV29-1 and TRBJ2-3; D not certain. V was pared by 4 bases and J by 0 bases, with 5 bases between. This CDR3 is 12 amino acids long. The V gene's germline CDR1 is SQVTM and CDR2 ANQGSEA. The chain's CDR3 is CSVGSSTDTQYF. CDR3 coding DNA: TGCAGCGTTGGCAGCAGCACAGATACGCAGTATTTT.

This chain uses TRBV6-5 with TRBJ1-2, with 7 bases fitting TRBD1. The CDR3 is 14 residues long. The junction had 7 bases not matched to a gene; V was cut back by 7 bases and J by 2 bases. Germline V CDR1 and CDR2: MNHEY, SVGAGI. CDR3 protein: CASTPDRANYGYTF. Written as DNA, the CDR3 is TGTGCCAGCACTCCTGACAGGGCCAACTATGGCTACACCTTC.

The chain has TRBV25-1 and TRBJ2-2; possibly TRBD2 for D (6 bases). Germline V gives CDR1 MGHDK, CDR2 SYGVNS. The CDR3 totals 17 residues. V lost 0 bases, J lost 0 bases, and 11 bases lay in between. The CDR3: CASSEYVGTANTGELFF. The CDR3 DNA follows: TGTGCCAGCAGTGAATATGTAGGGACTGCGAACACCGGGGAGCTGTTTTTT.

In this sample, this clone turned up a few times. The J gene is TRBJ1-1, the V gene TRBV4-1; no reliable D call. CDR1 is MGHRA and CDR2 is YSYEKL in the germline V gene. There are 14 residues in the CDR3. V was cut by 2 bases and J by 6 bases, with 13 bases left in between. The CDR3 here is CASSQLSTGSEAFF. The CDR3 DNA is TGCGCCAGCAGCCAACTCTCGACGGGATCTGAAGCTTTCTTT.

The chain is built from TRBV11-3 and TRBJ2-1; D is possibly TRBD1 (6 bases). Trimming cost V 2 bases and J 9 bases, with 17 bases left between them. This CDR3 contains 15 residues. Germline V gene lookup returns CDR1 SGHNT and CDR2 YENEEA. The CDR3 coding sequence is TGTGCCAGCAGCTTAAATACTAGGGGGACCGGTGAGCAGTTCTTC. Translating gives CASSLNTRGTGEQFF.

The rearrangement uses TRBV6-1 and TRBJ2-2, with TRBD1 matching 7 bases. CDR1 MNHNS and CDR2 SASEGT come from the germline V gene. Unmatched junction bases numbered 7, after V lost 3 bases and J lost 6 bases. The CDR3 has 15 amino acids. The CDR3 DNA sequence: TGTGCCAGCAGTGATGTAGGGGGCGCGTCCGGGGAGCTGTTTTTT. It yields the protein CASSDVGGASGELFF.

The CDR3 protein is CASSLGGIRGGEETQYF. The CDR3, as DNA: TGTGCCAGCAGCTTAGGGGGGATACGGGGCGGAGAAGAGACCCAGTACTTC. The gene calls are TRBV7-8 and TRBJ2-5; D is possibly TRBD1 or TRBD2 (5 bases each). V dropped 1 base and J dropped 3 bases, with 18 bases sitting between them. In germline, CDR1 is SGHVS, CDR2 FQNEAQ. CDR3 size: 17 residues.

The chain uses TRBV2 and TRBJ1-4; perhaps TRBD1 as D (5 bases). Germline V gene data show CDR1 as SNHLY and CDR2 as FYNNEI. The CDR3 is 14 residues long. V was shortened by 6 bases and J by 1 base, with 9 bases between the two germline ends. The CDR3 reads CASRGDQTNEKLFF. The CDR3, as DNA: TGTGCCAGCAGGGGGGACCAAACTAATGAAAAACTGTTTTTT.

The rearrangement uses TRBV6-1 and TRBJ1-4; the D is unclear. Germline V lookup: CDR1 MNHNS, CDR2 SASEGT. V was shortened by 4 bases and J by 6 bases, with 18 bases between the two germline ends. This CDR3 comprises 16 residues. The CDR3 DNA reads as TGTGCCAGCAGTGGCTTTCTACTCAGAACGGATGAAAAACTGTTTTTT. Translating gives CASSGFLLRTDEKLFF.

This rearrangement joins TRBV5-6 to TRBJ1-1, with a possible D match to TRBD1 (5 bases). Germline loops: CDR1 SGHDT, CDR2 YYEEEE. The CDR3 contains 13 residues. V lost 4 bases and J 4 bases, leaving 11 bases between the germline ends. CDR3 amino acids: CASSRGQGTEAFF. CDR3 nucleotide sequence: TGTGCCAGCAGCCGCGGTCAGGGCACTGAAGCTTTCTTT.

The DNA for the CDR3 is TGTGCCAGCACCAGAATGGGCGTCCAAGAGACCCAGTACTTC. Residues: CASTRMGVQETQYF. V gene TRBV9 combines with J gene TRBJ2-5; no firm D call. This CDR3 has 14 residues. V was cut by 6 bases and J by 1 base, with 13 bases left in between. Germline V lookup: CDR1 SGDLS, CDR2 YYNGEE.

V gene TRBV5-4 combines with J gene TRBJ2-1, with a weak D call TRBD2 (6 bases). Trimming took 7 bases from V and 5 from J, leaving 19 bases between them. The V gene's germline CDR1 is SGHNT and CDR2 YYREEE (reference sequence). This CDR3 has 15 residues. CDR3 in DNA: TGTGCCAGCCAACTAGCCGGCGGGTTCCACAATGAGCAGTTCTTC. Amino acids: CASQLAGGFHNEQFF.

Concerning this clone itself: The sample carries other DNA sequences with the same CDR3. The chain uses TRBV28 and TRBJ2-5; perhaps TRBD2 as D (6 bases). The germline V gene encodes CDR1 MDHEN and CDR2 SYDVKM. V gave up 6 bases and J gave up 4 bases, with 12 bases separating them. CDR3 length: 13 amino acids. The chain's CDR3 is CASSRRVGETQYF. The DNA of the CDR3 is TGTGCCAGCAGCCGGAGGGTAGGAGAGACCCAGTACTTC.

V and J are TRBV25-1 and TRBJ2-7, with 7 bases fitting TRBD1. Germline V CDR1 and CDR2: MGHDK, SYGVNS. The V segment lost 4 bases and the J segment 0 bases; nucleotides outside the gene matches: 3. The CDR3 is 14 residues long. CDR3 sequence reads: CASSVRDSSYEQYF. The CDR3 DNA follows: TGTGCCAGCAGTGTCCGGGACAGCTCCTACGAGCAGTACTTC.